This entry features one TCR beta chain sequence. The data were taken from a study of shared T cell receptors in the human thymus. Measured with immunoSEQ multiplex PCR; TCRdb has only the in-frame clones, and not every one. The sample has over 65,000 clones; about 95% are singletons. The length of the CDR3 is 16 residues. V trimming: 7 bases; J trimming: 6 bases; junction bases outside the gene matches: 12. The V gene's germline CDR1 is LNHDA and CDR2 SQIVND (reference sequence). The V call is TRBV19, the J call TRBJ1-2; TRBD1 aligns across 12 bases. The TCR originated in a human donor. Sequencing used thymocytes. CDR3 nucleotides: TGTGCCAGTAACCTCCTTGGGACAGGGGGCTCCCATGGCTACACCTTC. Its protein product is CASNLLGTGGSHGYTF.